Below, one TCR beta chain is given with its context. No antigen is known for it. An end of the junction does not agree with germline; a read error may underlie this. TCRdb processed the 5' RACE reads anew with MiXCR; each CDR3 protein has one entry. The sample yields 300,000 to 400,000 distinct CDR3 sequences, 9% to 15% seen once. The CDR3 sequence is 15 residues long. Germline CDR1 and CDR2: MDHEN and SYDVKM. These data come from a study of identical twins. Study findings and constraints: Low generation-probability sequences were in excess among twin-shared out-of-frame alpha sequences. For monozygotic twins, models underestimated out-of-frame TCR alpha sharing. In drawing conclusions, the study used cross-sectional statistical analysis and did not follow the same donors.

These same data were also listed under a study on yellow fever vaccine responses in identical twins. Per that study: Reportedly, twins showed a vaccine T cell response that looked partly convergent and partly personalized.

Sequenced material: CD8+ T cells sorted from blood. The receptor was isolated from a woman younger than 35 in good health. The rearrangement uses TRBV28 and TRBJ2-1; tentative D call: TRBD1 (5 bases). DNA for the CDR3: TGTGCCAGCAGTTTAATGGGTCGACAGTCCGATGAGCAGTCCTTC. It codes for CASSLMGRQSDEQSF.